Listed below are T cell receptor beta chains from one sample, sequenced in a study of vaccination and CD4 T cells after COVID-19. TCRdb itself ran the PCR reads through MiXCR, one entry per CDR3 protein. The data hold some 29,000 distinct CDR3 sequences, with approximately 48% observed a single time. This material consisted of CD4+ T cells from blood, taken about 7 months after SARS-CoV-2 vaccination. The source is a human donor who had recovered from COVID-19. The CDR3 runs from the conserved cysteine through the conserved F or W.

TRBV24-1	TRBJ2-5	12	CATSDPTGDQYF
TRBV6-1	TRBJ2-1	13	CASSKGEHNEQFF
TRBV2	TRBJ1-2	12	CASSDRIYGYTF
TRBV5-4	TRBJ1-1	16	CASSSPAGTANTEAFF
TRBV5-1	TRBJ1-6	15	CASSTRTGMDSPLHF
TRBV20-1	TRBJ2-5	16	CSARRNRGGLQETQYF
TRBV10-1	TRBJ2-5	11	CASSEGTTQYF
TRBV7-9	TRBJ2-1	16	CASSPQRGGSYNEQFF
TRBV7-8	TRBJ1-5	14	CASSVHRVGQPQHF
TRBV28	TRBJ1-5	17	CASSLSVVVVSNQPQHF
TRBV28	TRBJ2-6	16	CASRDPGASGANVLTF
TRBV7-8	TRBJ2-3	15	CASSLAQGNTDTQYF
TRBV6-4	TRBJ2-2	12	CAIRRGTGELFF
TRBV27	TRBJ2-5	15	CASSSTPGNVETQYF
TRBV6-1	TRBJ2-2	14	CASRRLADTGELFF
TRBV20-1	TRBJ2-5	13	CSAAGQTQETQYF
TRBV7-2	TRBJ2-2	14	CASSLATAAGELFF
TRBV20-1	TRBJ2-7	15	CSAKLPGGPSGEQYF
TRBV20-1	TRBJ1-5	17	CSARASGRGQGTQPQHF
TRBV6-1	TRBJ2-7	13	CASGGGRAYEQYF
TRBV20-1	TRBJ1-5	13	CSARHGGNQPQHF
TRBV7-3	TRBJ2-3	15	CASSWDRGRTDTQYF
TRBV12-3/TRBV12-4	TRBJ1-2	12	CASGRDSYGYTF
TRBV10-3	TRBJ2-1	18	CAISALIATSADDREQFF
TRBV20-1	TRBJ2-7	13	CSAEPSGAYEQYF
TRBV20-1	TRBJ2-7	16	CSARIPGGTLSYEQYF
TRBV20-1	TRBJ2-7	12	CSKEDRSYEQYF
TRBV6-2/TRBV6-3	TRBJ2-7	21	CASSYEWITFRTGGTSDEQYF
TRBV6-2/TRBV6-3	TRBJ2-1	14	CASTHLAGGRMPFF
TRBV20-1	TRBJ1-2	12	CSARKGSYGYTF
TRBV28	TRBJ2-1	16	CASTSRGGETYNEQFF
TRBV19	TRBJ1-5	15	CASSVRTEVPQPQHF
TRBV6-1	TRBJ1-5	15	CASKNRVSGNQPQHF
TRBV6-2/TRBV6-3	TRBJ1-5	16	CASSYTVTAPNQPQHF
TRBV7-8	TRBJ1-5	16	CASSLAQTGNDQPQHF
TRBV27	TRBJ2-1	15	CASSPTSGRDHEQFF